Included here is one T cell receptor beta chain sequence, with context. Antigen: not known. The data originate from a study of cytomegalovirus exposure and HLA in healthy donors. Study-wide points: Among immune exposure information, only CMV serostatus was available. Published work reported that the classifier diagnosed cytomegalovirus status with high specificity and sensitivity.

The PCR made use of 60 Vbeta and 13 Jbeta primers. As processed by the authors: Later, an analysis found some 80 million unique TCR beta chains, and approximately 10 million of these were shared. Clones were read by immunoSEQ multiplex PCR, and TCRdb kept only the in-frame ones, dropping some. V, J and clone size are those of that table, while D and trimming were read from the DNA. The sample shows hundreds of thousands of clones, just over 70% of them seen only once. The CDR3 length is 12 residues. V was pared by 3 bases and J by 3 bases, with 5 bases between. Germline-derived CDR1 and CDR2 are LNHDA and SQIVND (reference sequence).

Input material: PBMCs. The receptor was isolated from a female donor in good health and CMV-seronegative. The chain carries TRBV19 and TRBJ1-2, with D unresolved. The DNA of the CDR3 is TGTGCCAGTAGTATCCGGGACTATGGCTACACCTTC. Its protein is CASSIRDYGYTF.